These 2 T cell receptor beta chains share one sample of origin, sequenced in a study of circulating and synovial CD4+ cells in juvenile arthritis. The protocol was immunoSEQ multiplex PCR, while the TCRdb copy is restricted to in-frame clones and leaves out a portion. The table lists 30,000 to 40,000 clones, about 95% of them singletons. The sequenced sample consisted of CD4+ T cells from blood. Every receptor here comes from a human donor with juvenile idiopathic arthritis.

The CDR3 DNA reads TGTGCCAGCAACCGACAGGGCAGGGGTTTCTACGAGCAGTACTTC. Translating it yields CASNRQGRGFYEQYF. The rearrangement links TRBV28 to TRBJ2-7, with 7 bases matching TRBD1. The CDR3 loop spans 15 amino acids. The V and J ends lost 7 bases and 3 bases, in that order; junction bases with no gene match: 12. Per the germline V gene, CDR1 is MDHEN and CDR2 is SYDVKM.

The rearrangement links TRBV19 to TRBJ2-3, with a weak D call TRBD1 (5 bases). Deletions cut 3 bases from V and 1 base from J, with 14 bases between. The CDR3 runs to 16 residues. CDR1 is LNHDA and CDR2 is SQIVND in the germline V gene (reference sequence). CDR3 DNA: TGTGCCAGTAGTATTCAGGGCGCGCCTGGCACAGATACGCAGTATTTT. Amino acid sequence: CASSIQGAPGTDTQYF.